A single sample gave rise to the 3 T cell receptor beta chains below, sequenced in a study of T cell responses to AZD1222 COVID-19 vaccine. Profiled with immunoSEQ multiplex PCR; TCRdb holds only in-frame clones, not every one. The sample lists some 54,000 clones, more than 80% seen once, with less than 2% in the top ten. The sample consisted of peripheral blood, taken on day 0 of AZD1222 vaccination. These receptors were taken from an adult in good health.

The CDR3, as DNA: TGTGCCAGCAGTTTCGGTGGGGCACGGATGGGGGGTACGCAGTATTTT. Translation gives CASSFGGARMGGTQYF. V usage is TRBV27 and J usage is TRBJ2-3; TRBD2 might be the D (6 bases). Germline values: CDR1 MNHEY, CDR2 SMNVEV (reference sequence). Trimming cost V 3 bases and J 8 bases, with 21 bases left between them. This CDR3 has 16 amino acids.

V usage is TRBV29-1 and J usage is TRBJ2-2; a weak D match, TRBD2 (6 bases). From germline, CDR1 is SQVTM and CDR2 ANQGSEA. Trimming stripped 4 bases from V and 6 bases from J, with 18 bases between. This CDR3 has 15 residues. CDR3 in amino acids: CSVGGGAGLAGELFF. DNA for the CDR3: TGCAGCGTTGGAGGTGGGGCGGGGCTAGCCGGGGAGCTGTTTTTT.

The chain employs TRBV28 and TRBJ2-7; D could derive from TRBD1 or TRBD2 (5 bases each). The germline CDR1 and CDR2 sequences are MDHEN and SYDVKM. The germline V and J ends were trimmed by 3 bases and 7 bases, with 13 bases remaining between them. There are 13 residues in the CDR3. Here the CDR3 reads CASSFGGWGEQYF. CDR3 coding DNA: TGTGCCAGCAGTTTCGGAGGCTGGGGGGAGCAGTACTTC.